This T cell receptor (beta chain) was recovered during a study of blood T cells in healthy people across ages. General study results and limits: More naive CD4+ cells and higher diversity marked long-lived donors relative to aged donors.

Sample-barcoded 5' priming and a J-beta primer mix drove a second PCR of about 6 to 12 cycles. TCRdb reprocessed the 5' RACE reads via MiXCR and lists one record per CDR3 protein. The sample lists roughly 1,100,000 distinct CDR3 sequences; about 25% were seen once. V dropped 8 bases and J dropped 5 bases, with 16 bases sitting between them. Germline CDR1 reads MNHEY; CDR2 reads SMNVEV (reference sequence). The CDR3 length is 14 residues. The donors, healthy Caucasians from Russia, were aged 6 to 90. This clonotype turned up a few times. Its antigen is undetermined. These data also featured in a second study, about T cells of mothers and their children. This second study says: Maternal samples each gave over 9.5 million TCR beta CDR3 reads, and child samples approximately 3 million each. Related mother and child pairs showed slightly greater overlap (not significant) than unrelated pairs did.

The chain recombines TRBV27 with TRBJ2-1, with D perhaps TRBD2 (6 bases). The TCR was taken from a girl aged 2 to 9 in good health. Sequenced material: blood. The DNA of the CDR3 is TGTGCCAGCTCCCATTATGCGGGGCACAATGAGCAGTTCTTC. This sequence encodes CASSHYAGHNEQFF.